The clone carrying this T cell receptor beta chain showed up just a few times. The antigen remains unidentified. The germline V gene has CDR1 SGHTS and CDR2 YDEGEE. The CDR3 totals 16 residues. J was trimmed by 5 bases and V by 3 bases; bases with no gene match: 7. The source of the sample is a study of regulatory T cells in long-lasting Graves disease. Study-wide points: Comparison showed that persistent patients shared more public clonotypes (over 2,500) than new patients (966). Patients whose Graves' disease persisted exhibited lower TCR diversity than those newly diagnosed.

The time point was: newly diagnosed GD, antithyroid drugs for less than 3 months. There was RNA extracted from PBMCs, and the TCR library was made from it. Relying on iRepertoire HTBI primers and Arm-PCR of CDR3 regions, the team built TCR beta libraries. TCRdb analysed the multiplex PCR reads with MiXCR anew, one entry per CDR3 protein. The sample includes around 460,000 distinct CDR3 sequences, around 13% of them seen just once. The same sample was also studied in work on T cells in Graves' hyperthyroidism and ophthalmopathy. From that report: Patients counted as stable if ophthalmopathy did not develop within 18 months. The TCR CDR3 first-round RT-PCR relied on the HTBI primer set.

J is TRBJ1-5 and V is TRBV5-8; 11 bases line up with TRBD1. The sequence came from a woman between 50 and 59 years old with Graves disease. The sample consisted of peripheral blood mononuclear cells (PBMCs), taken at new diagnosis, from a patient treated with antithyroid drugs. The CDR3 sequence is CASSWGQGVGDQPQHF. CDR3 nucleotides: TGTGCCAGCAGCTGGGGACAGGGGGTAGGCGATCAGCCCCAGCATTTT.